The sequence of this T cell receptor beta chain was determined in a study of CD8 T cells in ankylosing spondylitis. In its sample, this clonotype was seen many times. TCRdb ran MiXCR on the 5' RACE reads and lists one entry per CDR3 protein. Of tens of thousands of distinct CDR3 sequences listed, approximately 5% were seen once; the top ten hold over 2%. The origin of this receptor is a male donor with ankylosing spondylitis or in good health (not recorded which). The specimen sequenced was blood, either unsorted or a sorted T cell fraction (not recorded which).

CDR3: CASRGTVSSYEQYF. CDR3 nucleotide sequence: TGTGCCAGCAGGGGTACTGTGAGCTCCTACGAGCAGTACTTC. The rearrangement uses TRBV2 and TRBJ2-7; no firm D call. The germline V gene encodes CDR1 SNHLY and CDR2 FYNNEI. V was pared by 6 bases and J by 0 bases, with 12 bases between. The CDR3 runs 14 residues.